One and the same sample provided the 24 T cell receptor beta chains below, sequenced in a study of blood T cells in healthy people across ages. The authors ran a second PCR of about 6 to 11 cycles using a sample-barcoded 5' primer and a J-beta primer mix. One entry per CDR3 protein results from TCRdb running MiXCR on the 5' RACE reads. The sample includes some 860,000 distinct CDR3 sequences, 56% of them seen just once. The specimen sequenced was blood. Source of these receptors: a man aged 35 to 55 in good health.

This sequence joins TRBV13 and TRBJ1-3; tentatively, D is TRBD1 (5 bases). Trimming left V 5 bases short and J 3 bases short, with 17 bases between. Looked up from germline, CDR1 is PRHDT and CDR2 is FYEKMQ (reference sequence). The CDR3 length is 16 residues. The CDR3 here is CASSLLGGEYGNTIYF. The CDR3 region has the DNA TGTGCCAGCAGCCTTCTCGGGGGGGAATATGGAAACACCATATATTTT.

J is TRBJ1-6 and V is TRBV14; D uncertain. The CDR3 is 14 residues long. Trimming removed 1 base at V and 8 bases at J, with 9 bases between. Germline CDR1 reads SGHDN; CDR2 reads FVKESK. The CDR3 loop reads CASSQVGDYSPLHF. In DNA, the CDR3 is TGTGCCAGCAGCCAAGTGGGAGACTATTCACCCCTCCACTTT. Complete variable domain (other parts from reference TRBV14 and TRBJ1-6): EAGVTQFPSHSVIEKGQTVTLRCDPISGHDNLYWYRRVMGKEIKFLLHFVKESKQDESGMPNNRFLAERTGGTYSTLKVQPAELEDSGVYFCASSQVGDYSPLHFGNGTRLTVT.

The rearrangement uses TRBV3-1 and TRBJ2-3, with D possibly being TRBD1 or TRBD2 (5 bases each). V dropped 11 bases and J dropped 2 bases, with 20 bases sitting between them. Germline CDR1 is LGHDT and CDR2 is YNNKEL (reference sequence). CDR3 length: 15 amino acids. The CDR3 is CASGRWGSDTDTQYF. The CDR3 nucleotides are TGTGCCTCGGGCCGGTGGGGGTCAGACACAGATACGCAGTATTTT.

The CDR3: CASIADRGSYEQYF. CDR3 DNA: TGTGCCAGCATAGCGGACAGGGGGAGCTACGAGCAGTACTTC. The chain joins TRBV6-2 or TRBV6-3 to TRBJ2-5; TRBD1 matches 10 bases. The end of the DNA aligns better with TRBJ2-7, so the J call may be wrong. Germline CDR1 MNHEY, CDR2 SVGEGT. The CDR3 contains 14 residues.

The count of this clonotype is one. V is TRBV27 and J is TRBJ2-7; tentative D call: TRBD2 (5 bases). The CDR3 has 15 amino acids. The germline V gene has CDR1 MNHEY and CDR2 SMNVEV (reference sequence). The V gene lost 6 bases and the J gene lost 0 bases, with 15 bases spanning the gap. CDR3: CASSQTSSPSYEQYF. The CDR3 region has the DNA TGTGCCAGCAGCCAAACTAGTTCCCCCTCCTACGAGCAGTACTTC.

The chain uses TRBV7-8 and TRBJ1-2; 8 bases are a match to TRBD1. V dropped 5 bases and J dropped 6; count of bases not matched to a gene: 8. The length of the CDR3 is 14 residues. CDR1 and CDR2 from the germline V gene are SGHVS and FQNEAQ. The CDR3 is CASSPPSQGDGYTF. The CDR3 bases are TGTGCCAGCAGCCCTCCCTCACAGGGGGATGGCTACACCTTC.

V is TRBV12-3 or TRBV12-4 and J is TRBJ2-7, with D possibly matching TRBD2 (5 bases). The CDR3 sequence is 14 residues long. Trimming took 6 bases from V and 2 from J, leaving 14 bases between them. DNA of the CDR3: TGTGCCAGCAGGAACGGGATTAACGCCTACGAGCAGTACTTC. It translates to CASRNGINAYEQYF.

This chain connects TRBV4-1 to TRBJ2-3, with a tentative D call TRBD2 (5 bases). The germline V gene encodes CDR1 MGHRA and CDR2 YSYEKL. The CDR3 contains 15 residues. V lost 0 bases, J lost 5 bases, and 12 bases lay in between. DNA of the CDR3: TGCGCCAGCAGCCAAGATGGTTTGGGAGAAGATACGCAGTATTTT. Its translation is CASSQDGLGEDTQYF.

This clonotype has just one count. The chain joins TRBV27 to TRBJ2-6, with 10 bases aligning to TRBD1. The CDR3 runs to 20 residues. The junction had 16 bases not matched to a gene; V was cut back by 6 bases and J by 2 bases. Germline loops: CDR1 MNHEY, CDR2 SMNVEV (reference sequence). CDR3 sequence (DNA): TGTGCCAGCAGATCGATGACAGGGGGCGGGACCCCCCCTGGGGCCAACGTCCTGACTTTC. It is translated as CASRSMTGGGTPPGANVLTF.

V and J are TRBV28 and TRBJ1-5; D unclear. This CDR3 region has 11 residues. Trimming shortened V by 6 bases and J by 10 bases, and 10 bases separated the two germline ends. Per germline, CDR1 MDHEN and CDR2 SYDVKM. Written as DNA, the CDR3 is TGTGCCAGCAGCCCTCGCGGCCCCCAGCATTTT. Its translation: CASSPRGPQHF.

This clonotype was seen more than once but under ten times. The rearrangement uses TRBV15 and TRBJ2-5, with a weak D call TRBD1 (6 bases). V was cut by 1 base and J by 0 bases, with 9 bases left in between. Germline loops: CDR1 LNHNV, CDR2 YYDKDF (reference sequence). CDR3 length: 15 amino acids. CDR3 sequence reads: CATSRGTEYQETQYF. CDR3 coding DNA: TGTGCCACCAGCAGAGGGACAGAGTACCAAGAGACCCAGTACTTC.

This clonotype was observed a handful of times. This chain connects TRBV7-2 to TRBJ2-5, with D maybe TRBD1 (7 bases). There are 16 residues in the CDR3. Trimming took 0 bases from V and 1 from J, leaving 12 bases between them. Germline V lookup: CDR1 SGHTA, CDR2 FQGNSA. CDR3 amino acids: CASSLAAGGIQETQYF. The CDR3 DNA reads TGTGCCAGCAGCTTAGCGGCAGGGGGGATCCAAGAGACCCAGTACTTC.

The V gene is TRBV25-1, the J gene TRBJ2-5; TRBD1 matches 9 bases. The germline CDR1 and CDR2 sequences are MGHDK and SYGVNS. This CDR3 contains 15 residues. The junction had 4 bases not matched to a gene; V was cut back by 3 bases and J by 2 bases. The CDR3 bases are TGTGCCAGCAGTGACGGCGGGACAGGGCAAGAGACCCAGTACTTC. Translation: CASSDGGTGQETQYF.

Worth noting for this clonotype: The junction departs from germline at one end; a sequencing error may be responsible. The V gene is TRBV28, the J gene TRBJ2-2; D might be TRBD1 (6 bases). Per germline, CDR1 MDHEN and CDR2 SYDVKM. The CDR3 covers 14 residues. For the CDR3, the DNA is TGTACCAGCAGTCCACAGGGCCCCCCCGGGGAGCTGTTTTTT. Translating it yields CTSSPQGPPGELFF.

This clonotype was seen only a few times. The gene calls are TRBV12-5 and TRBJ2-4, with 8 bases that match TRBD2. The CDR3 extends over 22 amino acids. The trim removed 0 bases at V and 8 bases at J, leaving 27 bases unmatched. CDR1 and CDR2 (germline): LGHNT, FRNRAP. Here the CDR3 DNA reads TGTGCTAGTGGTTTGGTCGGCGGGAGGTTTAACCCGAGGCAGGCTCCTAGATACATTCAGTACTTC. Encoded protein: CASGLVGGRFNPRQAPRYIQYF.

Only a few counts were recorded for this clonotype. The chain employs TRBV6-2 or TRBV6-3 and TRBJ2-7; TRBD2 matches 11 bases. Germline V lookup: CDR1 MNHEY, CDR2 SVGEGT. With 7 bases clipped from V and 6 bases from J, the junction kept 17 bases outside the gene matches. The CDR3 is 17 residues long. The CDR3 DNA follows: TGTGCCAGCATAAAGGAGTCCGGGACTAGCGGTGCGGGCGAGCAGTACTTC. This sequence encodes CASIKESGTSGAGEQYF.

The gene calls are TRBV11-2 and TRBJ2-7, with D possibly being TRBD1 (6 bases). Trimming left V 5 bases short and J 6 bases short, with 17 bases between. The germline gives CDR1 SGHAT, CDR2 FQNNGV. This CDR3 region has 14 residues. In nucleotides, the CDR3 is TGTGCCAGCAGCCCTAATCAGGGGAGAGGCGAGCAGTACTTC. It yields the protein CASSPNQGRGEQYF.

This clonotype has a handful of counts. V gene TRBV7-2 combines with J gene TRBJ2-2; D might be TRBD1 (6 bases). The ends were cut back, 5 bases at V and 2 bases at J, with 9 bases in the middle. The CDR3 consists of 14 residues. The germline V gene has CDR1 SGHTA and CDR2 FQGNSA. CDR3 in DNA: TGTGCCAGCAGCCCTGGGACAAACACCGGGGAGCTGTTTTTT. Translation gives CASSPGTNTGELFF.

A few counts support this clonotype. The V and J genes are TRBV2 and TRBJ2-1, with D unclear. The V gene's germline CDR1 is SNHLY and CDR2 FYNNEI. The CDR3 covers 14 residues. The V gene lost 3 bases and the J gene lost 2 bases, with 8 bases spanning the gap. The CDR3 DNA sequence: TGTGCCAGCAGTGATAGTGGGGCCTACAATGAGCAGTTCTTC. Residues: CASSDSGAYNEQFF.

Concerning this clonotype itself: This may be a read error: a much more frequent sequence differs by one nucleotide. CDR3 in DNA: TGTGCCAGCAGTCCAAGAAACATGGCCTTCGGCTCCTACAATGAGCAGTACTTC. As protein: CASSPRNMAFGSYNEQYF. The chain uses TRBV12-3 or TRBV12-4 and TRBJ2-1; D not certain. The J call may be faulty, since TRBJ2-7 better matches the DNA end. The CDR3 runs 18 residues.

V gene TRBV7-9 combines with J gene TRBJ2-3; D tentatively fits TRBD1 or TRBD2 (5 bases each). Germline CDR1 reads SEHNR; CDR2 reads FQNEAQ (reference sequence). This CDR3 contains 16 residues. V was trimmed by 5 bases and J by 4 bases, leaving 19 bases between them. CDR3 residues: CASSPPGPGFSDTQYF. In DNA form, the CDR3 reads TGTGCCAGCAGCCCGCCGGGGCCAGGGTTTTCAGATACGCAGTATTTT.

The chain couples TRBV6-6 to TRBJ1-2; 8 nucleotides line up with TRBD1. The CDR3 is 17 amino acids. V lost 6 bases, J lost 4 bases, and 16 bases stayed unmatched. Germline CDR1 and CDR2: MNHNY and SVGAGI (reference sequence). In nucleotides, the CDR3 is TGTGCCAGCAGCCCCAGAGGGGCAGGGGGCGACCGCTATGGCTACACCTTC. It is translated as CASSPRGAGGDRYGYTF.

The chain employs TRBV7-2 and TRBJ2-5; tentative D call: TRBD1 (6 bases). Germline CDR1 SGHTA, CDR2 FQGNSA. This CDR3 contains 15 residues. Trimming stripped 1 base from V and 5 bases from J, with 14 bases between. DNA for the CDR3: TGTGCCAGCAGCTTAGAGGAACAGGGATGGGAGACCCAGTACTTC. Translation gives CASSLEEQGWETQYF.

The chain couples TRBV10-3 to TRBJ1-6; D not resolved. The CDR3 runs to 14 residues. The germline gives CDR1 ENHRY, CDR2 SYGVKD. Trimming pared 8 bases from V and 5 bases from J, leaving 13 bases between. This chain's CDR3 is CAIRTEGDNSPLHF. DNA for the CDR3: TGTGCCATCCGGACGGAAGGAGATAATTCACCCCTCCACTTT.